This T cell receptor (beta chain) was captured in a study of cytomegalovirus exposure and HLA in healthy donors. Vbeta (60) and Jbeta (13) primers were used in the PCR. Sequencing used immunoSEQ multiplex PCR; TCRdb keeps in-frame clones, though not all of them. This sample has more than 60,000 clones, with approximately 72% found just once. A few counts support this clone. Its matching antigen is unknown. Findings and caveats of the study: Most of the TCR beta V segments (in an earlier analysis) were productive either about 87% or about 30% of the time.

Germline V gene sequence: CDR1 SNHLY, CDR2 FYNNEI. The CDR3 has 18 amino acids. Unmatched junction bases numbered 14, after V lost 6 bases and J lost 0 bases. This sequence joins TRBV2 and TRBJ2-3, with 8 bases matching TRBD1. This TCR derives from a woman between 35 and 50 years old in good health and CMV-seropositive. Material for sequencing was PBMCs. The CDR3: CASRVGRGQASSTDTQYF. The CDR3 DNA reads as TGTGCCAGCAGGGTCGGAAGGGGACAGGCCTCTAGCACAGATACGCAGTATTTT.